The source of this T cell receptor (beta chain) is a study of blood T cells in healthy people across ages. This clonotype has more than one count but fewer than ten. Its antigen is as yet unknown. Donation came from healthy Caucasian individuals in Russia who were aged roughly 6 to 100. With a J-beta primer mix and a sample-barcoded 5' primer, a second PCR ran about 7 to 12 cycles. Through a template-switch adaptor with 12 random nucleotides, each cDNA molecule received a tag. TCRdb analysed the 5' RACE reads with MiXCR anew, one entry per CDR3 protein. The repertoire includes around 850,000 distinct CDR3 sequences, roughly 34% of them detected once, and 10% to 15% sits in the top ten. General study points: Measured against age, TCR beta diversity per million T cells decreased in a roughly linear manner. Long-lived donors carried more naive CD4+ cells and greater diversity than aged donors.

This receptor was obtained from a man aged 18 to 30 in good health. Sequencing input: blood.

The CDR3 reads CASSPRQMSTTNEKLFF. The DNA of the CDR3 is TGTGCCAGCAGTCCCCGACAGATGTCGACAACTAATGAAAAACTGTTTTTT. The rearrangement joins TRBV27 to TRBJ1-4; possibly TRBD1 for D (5 bases). Germline V CDR1 and CDR2: MNHEY, SMNVEV (reference sequence). Trimming cost V 5 bases and J 0 bases, with 16 bases left between them. This CDR3 is 17 amino acids long.